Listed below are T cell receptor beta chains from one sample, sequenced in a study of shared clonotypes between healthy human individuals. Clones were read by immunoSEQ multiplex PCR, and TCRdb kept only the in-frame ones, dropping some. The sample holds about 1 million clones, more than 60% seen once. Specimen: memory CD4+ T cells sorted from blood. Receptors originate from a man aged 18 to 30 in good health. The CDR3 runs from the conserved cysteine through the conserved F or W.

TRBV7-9	CASSLGGSSSYEQYF
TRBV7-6	CASSLTRSDYGYTF
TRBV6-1	CASSEQVGYGYTF
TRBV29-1	CSAQGGTGQTGYTF
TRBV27	CASKDEQYF
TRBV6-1	CASSMDRVLAGELFF
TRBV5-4	CASSRFTANTEAFF
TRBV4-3	CASSQDLVTSGRAAPDEQYF
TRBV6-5	CASSSSGLTKNIQYF
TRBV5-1	CASSGTGNSPLHF
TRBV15	CATSSRGGLADTQYF
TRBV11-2	CASSLGDSYEQYF
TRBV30	CAGDMGGTEAFF
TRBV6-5	CASSYGAGYGYTF
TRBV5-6	CASSYGQGVVVTEAFF
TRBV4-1	CASSLDGRNYGYTF
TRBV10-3	CAISDRDSGELFF